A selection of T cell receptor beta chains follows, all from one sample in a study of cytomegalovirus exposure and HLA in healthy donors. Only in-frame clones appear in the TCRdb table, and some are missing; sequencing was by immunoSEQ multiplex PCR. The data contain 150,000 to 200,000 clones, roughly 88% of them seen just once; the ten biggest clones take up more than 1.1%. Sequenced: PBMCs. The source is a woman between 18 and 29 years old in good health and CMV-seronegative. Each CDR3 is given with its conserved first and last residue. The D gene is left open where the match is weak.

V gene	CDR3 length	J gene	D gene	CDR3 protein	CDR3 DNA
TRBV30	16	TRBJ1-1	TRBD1	CAWITGGGVMNTEAFF	TGTGCCTGGATTACAGGGGGCGGCGTGATGAACACTGAAGCTTTCTTT
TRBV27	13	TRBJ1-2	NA	CASSLSENYGYTF	TGTGCCAGCAGTTTATCTGAGAACTATGGCTACACCTTC
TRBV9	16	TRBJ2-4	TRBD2	CASSAIPGLARNIQYF	TGTGCCAGCAGCGCAATACCGGGACTAGCGCGGAACATTCAGTACTTC
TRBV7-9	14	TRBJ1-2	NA	CASRETQGNYGYTF	TGTGCCAGCAGAGAAACCCAGGGAAACTATGGCTACACCTTC
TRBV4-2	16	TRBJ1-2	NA	CASSQDLGGAGPGYTF	TGTGCCAGCAGCCAAGATCTGGGGGGGGCAGGGCCCGGCTACACCTTC
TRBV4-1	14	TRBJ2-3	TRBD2	CASTLAGGSDTQYF	TGCGCCAGCACCCTAGCGGGGGGGTCAGATACGCAGTATTTT
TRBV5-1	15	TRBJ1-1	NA	CASSSRVGLPTGTFF	TGCGCCAGCAGCTCGAGAGTAGGGCTTCCAACGGGAACTTTCTTT
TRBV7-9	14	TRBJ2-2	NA	CASSISGYTGELFF	TGTGCCAGCAGCATATCAGGGTACACCGGGGAGCTGTTTTTT
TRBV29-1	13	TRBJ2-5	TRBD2	CSVGTSGQETQYF	TGCAGCGTTGGGACTAGCGGGCAAGAGACCCAGTACTTC
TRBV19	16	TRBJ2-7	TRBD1	CASSIGLSRGRNEQYF	TGTGCCAGTAGTATAGGGCTGAGCAGGGGGAGAAACGAGCAGTACTTC